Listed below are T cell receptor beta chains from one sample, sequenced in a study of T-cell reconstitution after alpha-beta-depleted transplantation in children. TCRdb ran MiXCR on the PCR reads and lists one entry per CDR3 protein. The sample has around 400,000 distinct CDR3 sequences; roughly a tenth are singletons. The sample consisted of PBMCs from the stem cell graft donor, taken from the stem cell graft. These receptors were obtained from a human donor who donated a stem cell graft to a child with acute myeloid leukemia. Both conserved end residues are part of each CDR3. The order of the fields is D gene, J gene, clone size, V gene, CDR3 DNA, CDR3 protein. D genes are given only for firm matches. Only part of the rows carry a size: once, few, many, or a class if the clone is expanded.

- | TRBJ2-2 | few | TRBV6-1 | TGTGCCAGCAGTGAAGCGATAGGGAACACCGGGGAGCTGTTTTTT | CASSEAIGNTGELFF
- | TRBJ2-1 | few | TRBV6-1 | TGTGCCAGCCCCCTAGAATCCTACAATGAGCAGTTCTTC | CASPLESYNEQFF
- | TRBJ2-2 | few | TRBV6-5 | TGTGCCAGCAGTTATCTCCAGAACACCGGGGAGCTGTTTTTT | CASSYLQNTGELFF
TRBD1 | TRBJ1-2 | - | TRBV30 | TGTGCCTGGAGTACGGACAGGGGGTTGAGTGGCTACACCTTC | CAWSTDRGLSGYTF
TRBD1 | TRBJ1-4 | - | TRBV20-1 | TGCAGTGCGAGAAGAGGACAGGGTGAAAAACTGTTTTTT | CSARRGQGEKLFF
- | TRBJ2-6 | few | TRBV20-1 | TGCAGTGCTAGAGCTGGTGGGACTTTAGGGGCCAACGTCCTGACTTTC | CSARAGGTLGANVLTF
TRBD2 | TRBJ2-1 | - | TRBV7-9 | TGTGCCAGCAGCCCGGGCGGGGGGCCCAATGAGCAGTTCTTC | CASSPGGGPNEQFF
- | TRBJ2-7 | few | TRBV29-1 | TGCAGCGTTGTTCCCGGGGGCCACGAGCAGTACTTC | CSVVPGGHEQYF
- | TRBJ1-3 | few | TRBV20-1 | TGCAGTGCTAGGGGGAGGGACTCCTACTCTGGAAACACCATATATTTT | CSARGRDSYSGNTIYF
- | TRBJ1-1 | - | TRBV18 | TGTGCCAGCTCACCACCGTCTGTAAGAAACACTGAAGCTTTCTTT | CASSPPSVRNTEAFF
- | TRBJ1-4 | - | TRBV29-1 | TGCAGCGTATCTCAGCGGGGGAGTACGAATGAAAAACTGTTTTTT | CSVSQRGSTNEKLFF
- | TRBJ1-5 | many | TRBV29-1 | TGCAGCGTTGCCCGGGACAGCAATCAGCCCCAGCATTTT | CSVARDSNQPQHF
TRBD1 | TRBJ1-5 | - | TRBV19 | TGTGCCAGTATTGGCGGGACAGGGGAACAGCCCCAGCATTTT | CASIGGTGEQPQHF
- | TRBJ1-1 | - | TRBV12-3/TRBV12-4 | TGTGCCAGCAGTTTACGGCCGGTGAACGCTGAAGCTTTCTTT | CASSLRPVNAEAFF
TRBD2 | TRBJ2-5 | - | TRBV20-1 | TGCAGTGCCCCGCCTAGCGGGGGGTTAGCGGAGACCCAGTACTTC | CSAPPSGGLAETQYF
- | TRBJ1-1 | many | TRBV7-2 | TGTGCCAGCAGCCCGACAGTGAACACTGAAGCTTTCTTT | CASSPTVNTEAFF
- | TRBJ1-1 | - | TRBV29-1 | TGCAGCGTTGTTCGGGGGAACGCTGAAGCTTTCTTT | CSVVRGNAEAFF
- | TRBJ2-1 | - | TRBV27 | TGTGCCAGCGATTCCGGCGAAGAGCAGTTCTTC | CASDSGEEQFF
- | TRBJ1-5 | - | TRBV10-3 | TGTGCCATCAGTGAGGTCAGGGATGGTCAGCCCCAGCATTTT | CAISEVRDGQPQHF
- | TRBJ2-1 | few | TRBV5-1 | TGCGCCAGCAGCTTGGGCTCGCTAAATTCCTACAATGAGCAGTTCTTC | CASSLGSLNSYNEQFF
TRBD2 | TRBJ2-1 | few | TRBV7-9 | TGTGCCAGCAGCTTAGCCGGGACTAGCGGCACCTACAATGAGCAGTTCTTC | CASSLAGTSGTYNEQFF
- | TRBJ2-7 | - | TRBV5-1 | TGCGCCAGCAGCCCAACCAGGGGAAACTACGAGCAGTACTTC | CASSPTRGNYEQYF
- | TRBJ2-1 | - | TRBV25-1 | TGTGCCAGCAGTGAAAATCAGGGCTCGTCCTACAATGAGCAGTTCTTC | CASSENQGSSYNEQFF
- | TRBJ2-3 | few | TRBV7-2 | TGTGCCAGCAGCTTACAGAACACAGATACGCAGTATTTT | CASSLQNTDTQYF
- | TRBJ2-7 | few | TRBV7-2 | TGTGCCAGCAGCCTCAACCGGAAGGAGCAGTACTTC | CASSLNRKEQYF
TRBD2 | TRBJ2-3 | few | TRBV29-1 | TGCAGCGTTGTCTTAGCGGGATGGCATACGCAGTATTTT | CSVVLAGWHTQYF
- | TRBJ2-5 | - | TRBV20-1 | TGCAGTGCCCCCATACAAGAGACCCAGTACTTC | CSAPIQETQYF
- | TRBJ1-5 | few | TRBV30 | TGTGCCTGGAGTTACGACTGGGTCAGCAATCAGCCCCAGCATTTT | CAWSYDWVSNQPQHF
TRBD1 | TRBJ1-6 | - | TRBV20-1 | TGCAGTGCTAGGGGACAGTATAGCTCACCCCTCCACTTT | CSARGQYSSPLHF
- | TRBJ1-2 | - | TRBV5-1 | TGCGCCAGCAGCCACGATGGCGGCTATGGCTACACCTTC | CASSHDGGYGYTF
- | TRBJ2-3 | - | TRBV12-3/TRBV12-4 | TGTGCCAGCAGCCCGGGCAGGGGCCAAGATACGCAGTATTTT | CASSPGRGQDTQYF
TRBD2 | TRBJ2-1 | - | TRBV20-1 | TGCAGTGCTAAGATACTAGCGGGAGCCGTTAATGAGCAGTTCTTC | CSAKILAGAVNEQFF
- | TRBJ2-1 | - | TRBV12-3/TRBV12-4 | TGTGCCAGCAGTTCATGGGACAATGAGCAGTTCTTC | CASSSWDNEQFF
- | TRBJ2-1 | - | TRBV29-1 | TGCAGCGTTGGACTCCACGAGCAGTTCTTC | CSVGLHEQFF
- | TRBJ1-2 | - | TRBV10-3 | TGTGCCATCAGGGGCAGTCAAGACGTCTATGGCTACACCTTC | CAIRGSQDVYGYTF
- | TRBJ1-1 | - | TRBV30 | TGTGCCTGGAGTGTATTCCGGGGGACACACGACACTGAAGCTTTCTTT | CAWSVFRGTHDTEAFF